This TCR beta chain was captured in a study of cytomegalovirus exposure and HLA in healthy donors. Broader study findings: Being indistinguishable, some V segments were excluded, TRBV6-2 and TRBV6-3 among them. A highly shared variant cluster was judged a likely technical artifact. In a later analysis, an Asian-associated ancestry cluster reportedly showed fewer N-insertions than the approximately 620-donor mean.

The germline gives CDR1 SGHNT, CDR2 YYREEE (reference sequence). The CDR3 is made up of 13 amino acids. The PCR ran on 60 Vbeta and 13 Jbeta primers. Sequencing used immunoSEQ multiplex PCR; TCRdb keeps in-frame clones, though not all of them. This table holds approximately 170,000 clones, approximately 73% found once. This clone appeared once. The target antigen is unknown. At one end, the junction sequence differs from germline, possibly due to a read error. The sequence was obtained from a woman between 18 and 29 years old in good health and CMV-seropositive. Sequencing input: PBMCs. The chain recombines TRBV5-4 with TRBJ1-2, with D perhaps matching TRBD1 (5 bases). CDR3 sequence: CASSFGGEEGMGF. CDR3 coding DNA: TGTGCCAGCAGCTTCGGAGGGGAGGAGGGGATGGGTTTC.